The T cell receptor beta chain under discussion was sequenced for a study of cytomegalovirus exposure and HLA in healthy donors. As concerns this clone: Its cognate antigen is unknown.

Whole-study findings and limits: Presence/absence analysis assumed near-uniform sequencing depth across donors. Productive rates of about 87% or about 30% were seen for most TCR beta V segments in an earlier analysis.

This PCR relied on a set of 60 Vbeta primers and 13 Jbeta primers. TCRdb's copy holds only in-frame clones and misses some; the assay was immunoSEQ multiplex PCR. The sample yields 250,000 or so clones, approximately 81% seen once. The sequenced material came from PBMCs. This sequence originates from a human donor in good health.

This chain's CDR3 is CASSPGRTGELFF. The DNA of the CDR3 is TGTGCCAGCTCACCAGGGAGGACCGGGGAGCTGTTTTTT. The rearrangement links TRBV18 to TRBJ2-2; D perhaps matches TRBD2 (6 bases). Looked up from germline, CDR1 is KGHSH and CDR2 is LQKENI. V dropped 2 bases and J dropped 5 bases, with 6 bases sitting between them. This CDR3 region has 13 residues.